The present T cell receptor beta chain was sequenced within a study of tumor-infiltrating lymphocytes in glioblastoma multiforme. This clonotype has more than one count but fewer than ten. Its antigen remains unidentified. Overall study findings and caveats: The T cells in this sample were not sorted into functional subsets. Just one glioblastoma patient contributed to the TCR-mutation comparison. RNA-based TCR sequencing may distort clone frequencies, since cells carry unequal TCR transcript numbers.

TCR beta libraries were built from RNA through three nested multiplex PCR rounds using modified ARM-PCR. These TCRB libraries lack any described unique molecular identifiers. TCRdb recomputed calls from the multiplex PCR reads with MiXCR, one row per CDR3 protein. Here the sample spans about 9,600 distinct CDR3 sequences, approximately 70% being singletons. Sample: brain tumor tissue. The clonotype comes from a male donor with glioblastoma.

Here the CDR3 DNA reads TGCGCCAGCAGTGAAGAGGGAAGCACAGATACGCAGTATTTT. Translated, it gives CASSEEGSTDTQYF. J is TRBJ2-3 and V is TRBV10-1, with D perhaps matching TRBD2 (5 bases). The germline gives CDR1 WNHNN, CDR2 SYGVQD (reference sequence). V lost 3 bases to trimming and J lost 0 bases, with 7 bases between them. The CDR3 runs to 14 residues.